Listed below are T cell receptor beta chains from one sample, sequenced in a study of T-cell memory formation after mild COVID-19. TCRdb analysed the 5' RACE reads with MiXCR anew, one entry per CDR3 protein. The data contain approximately 300,000 distinct CDR3 sequences, roughly a fifth of them singletons. The specimen sequenced was PBMCs or a T cell subset sorted from them (not recorded which). These receptors were taken from a young man who had mild COVID-19 (a few samples of this study predate the infection). Cell type and time point are not known. Both conserved end residues are part of each CDR3. A D gene is named only where the DNA matches it firmly. For some rows the clone size is stated as once, few or many, or as a class when expanded; others skip it.

-,TRBJ1-1,few,TRBV12-3/TRBV12-4,CASSLAPNTEAFF,TGTGCCAGCAGTTTAGCACCCAACACTGAAGCTTTCTTT
TRBD1,TRBJ1-1,-,TRBV11-3,CASSFEGQGKIF,TGTGCCAGCAGCTTTGAGGGACAGGGAAAAATATTT
-,TRBJ1-1,-,TRBV7-9,CASSAENPFFNTEAFF,TGTGCCAGCAGCGCGGAGAACCCCTTCTTTAACACTGAAGCTTTCTTT
-,TRBJ2-2,few,TRBV9,CASSKFTGELFF,TGTGCCAGCAGCAAATTCACCGGGGAGCTGTTTTTT
-,TRBJ2-3,-,TRBV12-3/TRBV12-4,CASRGTSIVSDTQYF,TGTGCCAGCAGGGGGACTTCCATCGTTTCAGATACGCAGTATTTT
-,TRBJ2-1,-,TRBV7-9,CASSDRTGGWNEQFF,TGTGCCAGCAGCGACCGGACTGGGGGTTGGAATGAGCAGTTCTTC
-,TRBJ1-3,-,TRBV5-1,CASDEGSGNTIYF,TGCGCCAGCGACGAAGGGTCTGGAAACACCATATATTTT
TRBD1,TRBJ2-4,few,TRBV7-9,CASSSRQGWNIQYF,TGTGCCAGCAGCTCACGACAGGGGTGGAACATTCAGTACTTC
-,TRBJ1-1,-,TRBV7-9,CASSSIRAAASTEAFF,TGTGCCAGCAGCTCAATAAGGGCAGCGGCGAGCACTGAAGCTTTCTTT
-,TRBJ1-1,few,TRBV6-5,CASSLYVGDTEAFF,TGTGCCAGCAGTTTATATGTGGGGGACACTGAAGCTTTCTTT
TRBD1,TRBJ2-3,few,TRBV15,CATSRSRGTDTQYF,TGTGCCACCAGCAGAAGCAGGGGGACAGATACGCAGTATTTT
TRBD2,TRBJ2-3,-,TRBV7-2,CASSLKGLSTDTQYF,TGTGCCAGCAGCTTAAAGGGACTAAGCACAGATACGCAGTATTTT
TRBD1,TRBJ1-1,-,TRBV4-1,CASSRGQGIGVGTEAFF,TGCGCCAGCAGCCGCGGACAGGGAATAGGCGTCGGCACTGAAGCTTTCTTT
TRBD2,TRBJ2-3,many,TRBV20-1,CSASQTSGLTDTQYF,TGCAGTGCCAGTCAGACTAGCGGCCTCACAGATACGCAGTATTTT
-,TRBJ2-5,few,TRBV7-2,CASSLGLAETQYF,TGTGCCAGCAGCTTAGGTCTAGCGGAGACCCAGTACTTC
-,TRBJ1-3,-,TRBV7-9,CASSSRFSAIYF,TGTGCCAGCAGCTCCAGGTTTTCTGCCATATATTTT
-,TRBJ1-6,few,TRBV7-9,CASSLETGPWGPLHF,TGTGCCAGCAGCTTAGAAACAGGCCCGTGGGGACCCCTCCACTTT
-,TRBJ2-6,many,TRBV6-5,CASSSTGSSGANVLTF,TGTGCCAGCAGTTCCACAGGGAGCTCTGGGGCCAACGTCCTGACTTTC
-,TRBJ2-5,-,TRBV5-1,CASRGGGRYQETQYF,TGCGCCAGCAGAGGTGGAGGGCGGTACCAAGAGACCCAGTACTTC
-,TRBJ2-2,many,TRBV24-1,CATSRDIPINTGELFF,TGTGCCACCAGCCGGGACATACCAATCAACACCGGGGAGCTGTTTTTT
-,TRBJ1-5,medium-sized,TRBV6-4,CASSDLVFCNQPQHF,TGTGCCAGCAGTGACTTGGTATTTTGCAATCAGCCCCAGCATTTT
-,TRBJ2-6,-,TRBV4-2,CASSQTVQAGSGANVLTF,TGTGCCAGCAGCCAGACTGTGCAGGCGGGATCTGGGGCCAACGTCCTGACTTTC
TRBD1,TRBJ1-1,-,TRBV6-2/TRBV6-3,CATLDRGTEAFF,TGTGCCACCCTGGACAGGGGCACTGAAGCTTTCTTT
TRBD2,TRBJ2-3,few,TRBV6-1,CASSPAGLAGADTQYF,TGTGCCAGCAGCCCAGCCGGACTAGCGGGAGCAGATACGCAGTATTTT
TRBD1,TRBJ2-7,-,TRBV20-1,CSAKQGGPSDEQYF,TGCAGTGCGAAACAGGGGGGACCCTCGGACGAGCAGTACTTC